The 21 T cell receptor beta chains reported below all come from one sample, sequenced in a study of CD8 T cells in Susac syndrome. RNA totalling about 0.5 to 1 ug underwent reverse transcription with random hexamers. TCRdb recomputed calls from the immunoSEQ multiplex PCR reads with MiXCR, one row per CDR3 protein. Counted here are about 300,000 distinct CDR3 sequences, 70% to 90% occurring once; the ten biggest clones make up 0.095% to 0.14%. The sequencing input was CD8+ T cells from PBMCs. Source of these receptors: a human donor with multiple sclerosis.

As DNA, the CDR3 is TGCGCCAGCAGCTTGGCGCCCGTCAGGGCGGATGGCTACACCTTC. This translates into CASSLAPVRADGYTF. The genes are TRBV5-1 and TRBJ1-2, with D possibly matching TRBD1 (5 bases). Germline CDR1 is SGHRS and CDR2 is YFSETQ. CDR3 size: 15 residues. V gave up 0 bases and J gave up 6 bases, with 15 bases separating them.

The V call is TRBV27, the J call TRBJ2-1; tentatively, D is TRBD1 (6 bases). CDR3 length equals 12 residues. The germline V gene has CDR1 MNHEY and CDR2 SMNVEV (reference sequence). V was trimmed by 6 bases and J by 6 bases, leaving 9 bases between them. The CDR3 here is CASRQGVNEQFF. As DNA, the CDR3 is TGTGCCAGCAGACAGGGCGTCAATGAGCAGTTCTTC.

This chain joins TRBV9 and TRBJ1-1, with 9 bases aligning to TRBD1. The V and J ends lost 4 bases and 0 bases, in that order; junction bases with no gene match: 16. The CDR3 runs 19 residues. The V gene's germline CDR1 is SGDLS and CDR2 YYNGEE. DNA for the CDR3: TGTGCCAGCAGCTCAACCCTAGGAGGACAGGGGAAGATGAACACTGAAGCTTTCTTT. Translation: CASSSTLGGQGKMNTEAFF.

Notes on this clonotype: Mismatch with germline at one junction end may stem from a read error. This chain connects TRBV27 to TRBJ2-7, with TRBD2 matching 9 bases. Germline CDR1 reads MNHEY; CDR2 reads SMNVEV (reference sequence). This CDR3 contains 13 residues. Here the CDR3 reads CANSSGLAHEQYF. As DNA, the CDR3 is TGTGCCAACAGTTCGGGACTAGCCCACGAGCAGTACTTC.

This sequence joins TRBV27 and TRBJ1-1; unclear D gene. V lost 2 bases to trimming and J lost 1 base, with 8 bases between them. Germline CDR1 and CDR2: MNHEY and SMNVEV (reference sequence). The CDR3 is made up of 14 amino acids. CDR3: CASSLMRQNTEAFF. As DNA, the CDR3 is TGTGCCAGCAGTTTAATGCGACAGAACACTGAAGCTTTCTTT.

The V call is TRBV28, the J call TRBJ1-5, with 8 bases fitting TRBD1. The V gene end was trimmed by 5 bases and the J gene end by 4 bases; junction bases not matched to a gene: 7. The CDR3 consists of 15 residues. CDR1 MDHEN and CDR2 SYDVKM come from the germline V gene. The chain's CDR3 is CASSQLRQGNQPQHF. In DNA, the CDR3 is TGTGCCAGCAGTCAACTACGACAGGGGAATCAGCCCCAGCATTTT.

The gene calls are TRBV25-1 and TRBJ2-7, with D tentatively TRBD1 (6 bases). Trimming left V 4 bases short and J 3 bases short, with 10 bases between. The CDR3 length is 13 residues. CDR1 is MGHDK, CDR2 SYGVNS, per germline. CDR3 loop: CASSVGTSYEQYF. The CDR3 coding sequence is TGTGCCAGCAGTGTCGGGACAAGCTACGAGCAGTACTTC.

V usage is TRBV13 and J usage is TRBJ2-7; D may be TRBD1 (5 bases). Germline V lookup: CDR1 PRHDT, CDR2 FYEKMQ (reference sequence). The CDR3 runs to 15 residues. The V gene lost 5 bases and the J gene lost 4 bases, with 18 bases spanning the gap. The CDR3 DNA reads TGTGCCAGCAGCCCGCAGGGTGGGCAGTCTTACGAGCAGTACTTC. Translation: CASSPQGGQSYEQYF. Using reference TRBV13 and TRBJ2-7 for the parts outside the CDR3, the full variable domain is AAGVIQSPRHLIKEKRETATLKCYPIPRHDTVYWYQQGPGQDPQFLISFYEKMQSDKGSIPDRFSAQQFSDYHSELNMSSLELGDSALYFCASSPQGGQSYEQYFGPGTRLTVT.

The genes are TRBV4-1 and TRBJ2-2, with 11 bases fitting TRBD2. Germline V gene lookup returns CDR1 MGHRA and CDR2 YSYEKL. The CDR3 consists of 17 residues. Germline trimming cut 2 bases from V and 5 bases from J; bases unmatched to any gene: 7. In DNA form, the CDR3 reads TGCGCCAGCAGCCAATTAGCGGGAGGGCCGGAGACCGGGGAGCTGTTTTTT. It specifies CASSQLAGGPETGELFF.

This chain connects TRBV7-6 to TRBJ2-7, with TRBD2 matching 7 bases. This CDR3 has 16 residues. Germline V gives CDR1 SGHVS, CDR2 FNYEAQ. With V trimmed by 4 bases and J by 2 bases, 11 bases remained unmatched. The CDR3 loop is CASSSRLARPPYEQYF. The CDR3 DNA follows: TGTGCCAGCAGCTCCAGACTAGCCCGCCCGCCCTACGAGCAGTACTTC.

This clonotype was counted only a few times. The chain has TRBV29-1 and TRBJ2-7; TRBD2 matches 7 bases. This CDR3 has 15 amino acids. The J segment lost 3 bases and the V segment lost 6 bases, leaving 14 bases of the junction unmatched. CDR1 SQVTM and CDR2 ANQGSEA come from the germline V gene. CDR3 residues: CSVAQLVAGNYEQYF. The CDR3, as DNA: TGCAGCGTCGCGCAGTTAGTAGCGGGTAACTACGAGCAGTACTTC.

The rearrangement uses TRBV6-1 and TRBJ1-6; D gene uncertain. CDR3 size: 15 residues. V was pared by 8 bases and J by 8 bases, with 19 bases between. Germline loops: CDR1 MNHNS, CDR2 SASEGT. Here the CDR3 reads CASVGPYAWDSPLHF. Here the CDR3 DNA reads TGTGCCAGCGTAGGACCGTACGCTTGGGATTCACCCCTCCACTTT.

The J gene is TRBJ2-7, the V gene TRBV2; no clear D gene. The CDR3 totals 13 residues. V was shortened by 6 bases and J by 3 bases, with 12 bases between the two germline ends. Germline CDR1 SNHLY, CDR2 FYNNEI. As DNA, the CDR3 is TGTGCCAGCAGACCCATCGGCAGCTACGAGCAGTACTTC. It encodes CASRPIGSYEQYF. The full variable domain, completed using reference TRBV2 and TRBJ2-7, is EPEVTQTPSHQVTQMGQEVILRCVPISNHLYFYWYRQILGQKVEFLVSFYNNEISEKSEIFDDQFSVERPDGSNFTLKIRSTKLEDSAMYFCASRPIGSYEQYFGPGTRLTVT.

This chain links TRBV20-1 with TRBJ1-3, with TRBD1 matching 8 bases. The ends lost 3 bases at V and 4 bases at J; junction bases unmatched: 8. The CDR3 covers 15 residues. CDR1 and CDR2 from the germline V gene are DFQATT and SNEGSKA (reference sequence). The CDR3 coding sequence is TGCAGTGCTAGGATCCGGACAGGGACCGGAAACACCATATATTTT. Protein sequence: CSARIRTGTGNTIYF.

This clonotype was observed a single time. The CDR3 nucleotides read TGTGCCAGCAGAACTCCCGGGACAGGGTACACCGGGGAGCTGTTTTTT. Its translation: CASRTPGTGYTGELFF. This chain joins TRBV6-1 and TRBJ2-2; 9 nucleotides match TRBD1. Unmatched junction bases numbered 8, after V lost 6 bases and J lost 3 bases. CDR1 is MNHNS and CDR2 is SASEGT in the germline V gene. The length of the CDR3 is 16 residues.

This rearrangement joins TRBV2 to TRBJ2-3, with no clear D. The germline gives CDR1 SNHLY, CDR2 FYNNEI. Trimming took off 1 base at V and 7 bases at J, with 18 bases between the two ends. CDR3 length equals 16 residues. In DNA, the CDR3 is TGTGCCAGCAGTGAAGGCCTCGCGATCTTATTTAATACGCAGTATTTT. Its translation: CASSEGLAILFNTQYF. Full variable domain (outside the CDR3, taken from reference TRBV2 and TRBJ2-3): EPEVTQTPSHQVTQMGQEVILRCVPISNHLYFYWYRQILGQKVEFLVSFYNNEISEKSEIFDDQFSVERPDGSNFTLKIRSTKLEDSAMYFCASSEGLAILFNTQYFGPGTRLTVL.

V and J are TRBV7-9 and TRBJ1-1, with a possible D match to TRBD1 (6 bases). V was shortened by 0 bases and J by 4 bases, with 24 bases between the two germline ends. Germline values: CDR1 SEHNR, CDR2 FQNEAQ (reference sequence). CDR3 length: 19 residues. The DNA for the CDR3 is TGTGCCAGCAGCTTAGCTTCCCGGGACACCGGCCAGGAGTCCACTGAAGCTTTCTTT. It yields the protein CASSLASRDTGQESTEAFF.

The chain employs TRBV9 and TRBJ1-2; tentative D call: TRBD1 (6 bases). Germline CDR1 reads SGDLS; CDR2 reads YYNGEE. The CDR3 runs to 18 residues. Trimming removed 3 bases at V and 0 bases at J, with 21 bases between. CDR3: CASSAPGTGQLANYGYTF. The DNA for the CDR3 is TGTGCCAGCAGCGCCCCAGGAACCGGACAGTTAGCTAACTATGGCTACACCTTC.

This chain connects TRBV27 to TRBJ2-5, with 10 bases that match TRBD1. Germline V gives CDR1 MNHEY, CDR2 SMNVEV (reference sequence). Losses at the gene ends were 4 bases for V and 4 bases for J; bases not matched to a gene: 9. The CDR3 spans 16 residues. CDR3 sequence (DNA): TGTGCCAGCAGTTCCGCCCGGGACAGGGGCCGAGAGACCCAGTACTTC. This codes for CASSSARDRGRETQYF.

The chain couples TRBV10-3 to TRBJ2-7; 7 bases map to TRBD2. J was trimmed by 6 bases and V by 3 bases; bases with no gene match: 14. The germline gives CDR1 ENHRY, CDR2 SYGVKD. The CDR3 spans 16 residues. CDR3 sequence reads: CAISDPDGGVGLEQYF. The CDR3 coding sequence is TGTGCCATCAGTGACCCCGATGGGGGGGTCGGCCTCGAGCAGTACTTC.

This rearrangement joins TRBV19 to TRBJ2-2; D assignment may be TRBD1 or TRBD2 (6 bases each). V lost 6 bases, J lost 0 bases, and 17 bases lay in between. The V gene's germline CDR1 is LNHDA and CDR2 SQIVND (reference sequence). This CDR3 has 17 amino acids. The CDR3 reads CASSPIYGGANTGELFF. Written as DNA, the CDR3 is TGTGCCAGTAGCCCCATATACGGGGGCGCGAACACCGGGGAGCTGTTTTTT.